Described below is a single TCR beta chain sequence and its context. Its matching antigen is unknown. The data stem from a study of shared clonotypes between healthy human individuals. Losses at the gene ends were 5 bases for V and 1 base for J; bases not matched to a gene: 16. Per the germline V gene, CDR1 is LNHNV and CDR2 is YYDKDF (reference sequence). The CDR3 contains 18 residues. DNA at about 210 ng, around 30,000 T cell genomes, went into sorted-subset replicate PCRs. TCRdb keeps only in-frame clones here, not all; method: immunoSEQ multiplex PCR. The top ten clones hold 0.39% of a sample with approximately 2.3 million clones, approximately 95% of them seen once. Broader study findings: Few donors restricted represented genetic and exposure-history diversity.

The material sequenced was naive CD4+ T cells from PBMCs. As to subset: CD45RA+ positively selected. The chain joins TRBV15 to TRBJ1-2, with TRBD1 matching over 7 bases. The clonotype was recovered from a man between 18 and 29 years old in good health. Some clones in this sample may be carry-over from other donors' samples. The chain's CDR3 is CATSLTRQGRSFNYGYTF. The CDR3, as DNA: TGTGCCACCAGCCTTACCCGACAGGGTCGATCCTTTAACTATGGCTACACCTTC.